This TCR beta chain was retrieved from a study of shared clonotypes between healthy human individuals. The table came from immunoSEQ multiplex PCR; TCRdb's copy has only in-frame clones and leaves some out. The sample consists of 1.4 million to 1.5 million clones, around 95% of them appearing once. Regarding this clone: Its antigen is unidentified.

Overall study findings and caveats: Generation probability values for non-shared clonotypes were lower than those for clonotypes shared by all four donors.

This CDR3 has 15 residues. The V and J ends lost 3 bases and 5 bases, in that order; junction bases with no gene match: 6. Germline V CDR1 and CDR2: WNHNN, SYGVQD (reference sequence). The source of this sequence is a man in his thirties or forties in good health. The chain couples TRBV10-1 to TRBJ2-2, with 7 bases matching TRBD2. The sample comprised naive CD4+ T cells sorted from blood. The subset was: CD45RA+ positively selected. The CDR3, as DNA: TGCGCCAGCAGTGAAGGGGCTAGCGGAACCGGGGAGCTGTTTTTT. This sequence encodes CASSEGASGTGELFF.